This entry lists 21 T cell receptor beta chains sequenced from one sample in a study of CD8 T cells in Susac syndrome. It was with random hexamers that 0.5 to 1 ug RNA was reverse transcribed. TCRdb fed the immunoSEQ multiplex PCR reads into MiXCR, producing one record per CDR3 protein. The sample yields under 200,000 distinct CDR3 sequences, 85% to 95% seen once. What was sequenced was CD4+ T cells from PBMCs. Source of these receptors: a human donor in good health.

The gene calls are TRBV29-1 and TRBJ1-3, with 7 bases that match TRBD1. The CDR3 runs 16 residues. The germline gives CDR1 SQVTM, CDR2 ANQGSEA. The trim removed 7 bases at V and 4 bases at J, leaving 16 bases unmatched. The CDR3 protein is CSAASGGPARGNTIYF. The CDR3 nucleotides read TGCAGCGCCGCCTCAGGGGGACCGGCTAGAGGAAACACCATATATTTT.

This clonotype came up a few times. The CDR3 spells CASSLGQGYEQYV. Here the CDR3 DNA reads TGTGCCAGCAGTTTAGGACAGGGTTACGAGCAGTACGTC. The rearrangement joins TRBV12-3 or TRBV12-4 to TRBJ2-7, with 7 positions matching TRBD1. J gave up 4 bases and V 1 base, and 1 base lay outside the gene matches. The length of the CDR3 is 13 residues.

V usage is TRBV20-1 and J usage is TRBJ1-5, with 7 bases fitting TRBD1. The CDR3 totals 14 residues. The V and J ends lost 3 bases and 6 bases, in that order; junction bases with no gene match: 8. Looked up from germline, CDR1 is DFQATT and CDR2 is SNEGSKA (reference sequence). The CDR3 coding sequence is TGCAGTGCTAGCGACCTACAGGGGATTCAGCCCCAGCATTTT. Its protein product is CSASDLQGIQPQHF.

The V and J genes are TRBV15 and TRBJ2-6; D remains unclear. Per germline, CDR1 LNHNV and CDR2 YYDKDF (reference sequence). The V end lost 4 bases, the J end lost 0 bases, and 10 bases lay between the germline ends. The CDR3 loop spans 16 amino acids. This CDR3 is CATSIQTVSGANVLTF. The CDR3, as DNA: TGTGCCACCAGCATTCAGACGGTCTCTGGGGCCAACGTCCTGACTTTC.

In this sample, this clonotype turned up a few times. V and J are TRBV3-1 and TRBJ1-6; D unresolved. V gave up 0 bases and J gave up 9 bases, with 3 bases separating them. The germline gives CDR1 LGHDT, CDR2 YNNKEL (reference sequence). The CDR3 totals 12 residues. The CDR3 loop reads CASSQEASPLHF. DNA for the CDR3: TGTGCCAGCAGCCAAGAGGCTTCACCCCTCCACTTT.

The chain couples TRBV16 to TRBJ1-2; no clear D. The CDR3 is 14 amino acids. CDR1 is KGHSY, CDR2 FQNENV, per germline. V was clipped by 2 bases and J by 7 bases, with 14 bases between them. The CDR3 protein is CASSQRAESGGYTF. The CDR3 DNA is TGTGCCAGCAGCCAAAGGGCAGAGTCTGGTGGCTACACCTTC.

This clonotype has only a few counts. The chain is built from TRBV18 and TRBJ1-1, with D hard to call. V dropped 3 bases and J dropped 5 bases, with 10 bases sitting between them. The CDR3 sequence is 13 residues long. From germline, CDR1 is KGHSH and CDR2 LQKENI. CDR3 in amino acids: CASSPNTGTEAFF. The CDR3, as DNA: TGTGCCAGCTCACCGAATACGGGGACTGAAGCTTTCTTT.

The chain joins TRBV6-5 to TRBJ1-2; D not resolved. Germline CDR1 reads MNHEY; CDR2 reads SVGAGI. With 5 bases removed from V and 8 bases from J, the gap between germline ends came to 15 bases. CDR3 size: 13 residues. Here the CDR3 reads CASSEAKKLGYTF. Written as DNA, the CDR3 is TGTGCCAGCAGTGAAGCTAAAAAGTTGGGCTACACCTTC.

The chain uses TRBV5-1 and TRBJ2-3, with D hard to call. The CDR3 spans 13 residues. Per germline, CDR1 SGHRS and CDR2 YFSETQ. With 0 bases removed from V and 5 bases from J, the gap between germline ends came to 7 bases. Here the CDR3 DNA reads TGCGCCAGCAGCTTGGACGGTGTAGATACGCAGTATTTT. Its translation: CASSLDGVDTQYF.

The rearrangement uses TRBV20-1 and TRBJ2-3; no clear D. Between the trimmed V and J ends, which lost 0 bases and 5 bases, there was a span of 15 bases. The CDR3 totals 15 residues. Germline V gene lookup returns CDR1 DFQATT and CDR2 SNEGSKA (reference sequence). The CDR3 DNA reads as TGCAGTGCTAGAGATCCGGCCGGTCTAGGAGATACGCAGTATTTT. As protein: CSARDPAGLGDTQYF.

The gene calls are TRBV29-1 and TRBJ2-7, with D perhaps matching TRBD2 (6 bases). CDR1 is SQVTM and CDR2 is ANQGSEA in the germline V gene. The CDR3 covers 13 residues. CDR3 protein: CSPGSDDSYERYV. The CDR3 coding sequence is TGCAGCCCCGGGAGCGACGACTCCTACGAGCGGTACGTC.

V usage is TRBV27 and J usage is TRBJ2-7; no clear D. Trimming removed 3 bases from V and 2 bases from J, with 8 bases in between. The CDR3 extends over 13 amino acids. The germline CDR1 and CDR2 sequences are MNHEY and SMNVEV (reference sequence). The CDR3 DNA is TGTGCCAGCAGTTTCGACACGACCTACGAGCAGTACTTC. Translation: CASSFDTTYEQYF.

The rearrangement joins TRBV7-9 to TRBJ1-2; TRBD1 is a possible D gene (6 bases). This CDR3 spans 15 amino acids. Trimming left V 5 bases short and J 3 bases short, with 16 bases between. CDR1 is SEHNR, CDR2 FQNEAQ, per germline (reference sequence). CDR3 region: CASSLRQVRDYGYTF. The CDR3 DNA reads TGTGCCAGCAGCCTTCGACAGGTTAGGGACTATGGCTACACCTTC.

The chain combines TRBV20-1 with TRBJ1-3; D call uncertain. Germline values: CDR1 DFQATT, CDR2 SNEGSKA (reference sequence). V gave up 6 bases and J gave up 0 bases, with 12 bases separating them. This CDR3 has 14 residues. The CDR3 DNA reads TGCAGTGCCCTTCGCACCGACTCTGGAAACACCATATATTTT. This gives the protein CSALRTDSGNTIYF.

The chain has TRBV15 and TRBJ1-2, with D possibly being TRBD1 (6 bases). The length of the CDR3 is 14 residues. Germline CDR1 is LNHNV and CDR2 is YYDKDF (reference sequence). V lost 0 bases and J lost 6, with 11 bases in between. In DNA form, the CDR3 reads TGTGCCACCAGCAGAGACCCCAACAGGGATGGCTACACCTTC. Amino acid sequence: CATSRDPNRDGYTF.

This clonotype has more than one count but fewer than ten. The J gene is TRBJ2-3, the V gene TRBV3-1; D not resolved. The CDR3 covers 12 residues. Trimming shortened V by 6 bases and J by 0 bases, and 4 bases separated the two germline ends. Germline V CDR1 and CDR2: LGHDT, YNNKEL (reference sequence). The CDR3 DNA reads TGTGCCAGCAGGTCTAGCACAGATACGCAGTATTTT. The encoded protein is CASRSSTDTQYF.

The chain combines TRBV24-1 with TRBJ1-1; a possible D gene is TRBD1 (5 bases). Germline CDR1 and CDR2: KGHDR and SFDVKD. Trimming left V 9 bases short and J 3 bases short, with 13 bases between. The CDR3 consists of 13 residues. The CDR3 DNA is TGTGCCACCGACGCGGGGACGCACACTGAAGCTTTCTTT. Protein product: CATDAGTHTEAFF.

This clonotype occurred once. V usage is TRBV27 and J usage is TRBJ2-1; D gene unclear. Between the trimmed V and J ends, which lost 3 bases and 5 bases, there was a span of 5 bases. This CDR3 region has 12 residues. Germline V gene lookup returns CDR1 MNHEY and CDR2 SMNVEV (reference sequence). The CDR3 protein is CASSFLDNEQFF. For the CDR3, the DNA is TGTGCCAGCAGTTTTCTCGACAATGAGCAGTTCTTC.

This chain uses TRBV12-3 or TRBV12-4 with TRBJ2-1; 8 bases align to TRBD2. The length of the CDR3 is 15 residues. Trimming cost V 5 bases and J 4 bases; bases outside gene matches: 7. The CDR3 nucleotides read TGTGCCAGCAGTACAACTAGCGGACCGTACAATGAGCAGTTCTTC. Translated, it gives CASSTTSGPYNEQFF.

The genes are TRBV9 and TRBJ2-1, with D perhaps TRBD2 (5 bases). The germline gives CDR1 SGDLS, CDR2 YYNGEE. V lost 6 bases, J lost 2 bases, and 15 bases lay in between. This CDR3 has 15 amino acids. As DNA, the CDR3 is TGTGCCAGCACCCCGGACTGGCTTCCCTACAATGAGCAGTTCTTC. This sequence encodes CASTPDWLPYNEQFF.

The rearrangement links TRBV20-1 to TRBJ2-7; D gene ambiguous. Germline CDR1 and CDR2: DFQATT and SNEGSKA (reference sequence). This CDR3 has 12 amino acids. Trimming removed 0 bases from V and 0 bases from J, with 3 bases in between. CDR3 loop: CSAREGSYEQYV. CDR3 bases: TGCAGTGCTAGAGAAGGCTCCTACGAGCAGTACGTC.